This is a list of T cell receptor beta chains from one sample in a study of technical replicates of blood from a handful of donors. Produced via immunoSEQ multiplex PCR; TCRdb's table is partial and in-frame only. The top ten clones hold approximately 0.35% of a sample with roughly 40,000 clones, around 97% of them seen once. The material sequenced was T cells isolated from PBMCs. Every receptor here comes from a human donor in good health. Both conserved end residues are part of each CDR3. The D gene is left open where the match is weak. Only some rows state a clone size, as once, few, many or a class for expanded clones.

abundance,j_gene,d_gene,v_gene,CDR3nt,CDR3aa
-,TRBJ2-7,TRBD2,TRBV5-1,TGCGCCAGCAGCCCCGGACTAGCGGGAGTTGAGAAGCAGTACTTC,CASSPGLAGVEKQYF
few,TRBJ2-2,TRBD2,TRBV5-8,TGTGCCAGCAGCTCACTAGCGGGAGACACCGGGGAGCTGTTTTTT,CASSSLAGDTGELFF
-,TRBJ2-3,TRBD1,TRBV28,TGTGCCAGCAGGGACGGACAGGCAGATACGCAGTATTTT,CASRDGQADTQYF
-,TRBJ2-5,TRBD1,TRBV11-3,TGTGCCAGCAGCCTGAGACAGGGGTTGGAAGAGACCCAGTACTTC,CASSLRQGLEETQYF
-,TRBJ2-6,-,TRBV18,TGTGCCAGCTCACGAGCAGGGTTCTCTGGGGCCAACGTCCTGACTTTC,CASSRAGFSGANVLTF
-,TRBJ2-3,TRBD2,TRBV9,TGTGCCAGCAGCGTAGCTAGCGGGGGATTAGATACGCAGTATTTT,CASSVASGGLDTQYF
-,TRBJ2-7,TRBD2,TRBV6-1,TGTGCCAGCAGTGAGACTAGCCTAGCTACAATGTCGTGGCAGTACTTC,CASSETSLATMSWQYF
-,TRBJ2-7,TRBD2,TRBV7-8,TGTGCCAGCAGCTTAGTAGCGGGAGGGCCGATCTACGAGCAGTACTTC,CASSLVAGGPIYEQYF
-,TRBJ1-2,-,TRBV5-5,TGTGCCAGCAGCTTGGCTGGAGAGAGCTATGGCTACACCTTC,CASSLAGESYGYTF
-,TRBJ1-5,-,TRBV2,TGTGCCAGCAAGGGGGTGATACCCAATCAGCCCCAGCATTTT,CASKGVIPNQPQHF
-,TRBJ1-1,-,TRBV18,TGTGCCAGCTCACTTCCTCAGGGGACTGAAGCTTTCTTT,CASSLPQGTEAFF
-,TRBJ1-1,-,TRBV6-5,TGTGCCAGCAGTTACTCCCCGGGAGCCTCAAACACTGAAGCTTTCTTT,CASSYSPGASNTEAFF
once,TRBJ2-2,TRBD1,TRBV11-2,TGTGCCAGCAGCAACCGGGACAGTTCCGGGGAGCTGTTTTTT,CASSNRDSSGELFF
-,TRBJ2-1,TRBD2,TRBV5-1,TGCGCCAGCAGCCCGGGACTAGCGGGACAGGGATCCTACAATGAGCAGTTCTTC,CASSPGLAGQGSYNEQFF
-,TRBJ1-2,-,TRBV5-4,TGTGCCAGCAGCTCACAGGGAAGAGCTAACTATGGCTACACCTTC,CASSSQGRANYGYTF
-,TRBJ2-3,-,TRBV6-6,TGTGCCAGCAGTTGGGACATAGGAAGAGATACGCAGTATTTT,CASSWDIGRDTQYF
-,TRBJ2-7,-,TRBV28,TGTGCCAGCAGCCCACCCCAAAAGGGGCTTTCCTACGAGCAGTACTTC,CASSPPQKGLSYEQYF
-,TRBJ2-7,-,TRBV5-4,TGTGCCAGCAGCGGGAGTAGTGGCCGGGCCGACGAGCAGTACTTC,CASSGSSGRADEQYF
-,TRBJ2-3,TRBD1,TRBV9,TGTGCCAGCAGCCCCTCGGGGACAGCAAATACAGATACGCAGTATTTT,CASSPSGTANTDTQYF
-,TRBJ1-1,-,TRBV7-6,TGTGCCAGCAGCTTAGAGTTTGGGCCTACTGAAGCTTTCTTT,CASSLEFGPTEAFF
-,TRBJ2-1,-,TRBV27,TGTGCCAGCAGTCTAACAGGTGTCAATGAGCAGTTCTTC,CASSLTGVNEQFF
once,TRBJ1-2,-,TRBV30,TGTGCCTGGAGTGTGGGGGGACCCTATGGCTACACCTTC,CAWSVGGPYGYTF
-,TRBJ2-1,-,TRBV5-4,TGTGCCAGCAGCTTGCCCCCCAGCGCCAGAGGGGGAAATGAGCAGTTCTTC,CASSLPPSARGGNEQFF
-,TRBJ1-1,TRBD1,TRBV10-2,TGCGCCAGCAACGGGGACAGGGAATTATCTGAAGCTTTCTTT,CASNGDRELSEAFF
few,TRBJ1-5,-,TRBV4-2,TGTGCCAGCAGCCAAGAAGGTGGGCAGGGCCGTCAGCCCCAGCATTTT,CASSQEGGQGRQPQHF
-,TRBJ1-2,-,TRBV19,TGTGCCACGGGCCGGGGGAGTCTCACCTTC,CATGRGSLTF
once,TRBJ1-2,TRBD1,TRBV18,TGTGCCAGCTCACCCGGGACAGGGGGATATGGCTACACCTTC,CASSPGTGGYGYTF
-,TRBJ2-2,-,TRBV28,TGTGCCAGCAGTTTCTGGCGGGAACGTGGCGGGGAGCTGTTTTTT,CASSFWRERGGELFF
-,TRBJ1-4,-,TRBV6-1,TGTGCCAGCAGTGAAGCTAGGACAGCTTACAATGAAAAACTGTTTTTT,CASSEARTAYNEKLFF
-,TRBJ2-3,TRBD2,TRBV4-1,TGCGCCAGCAGCCCGACGACTAGCGGGAGGGCAGATACGCAGTATTTT,CASSPTTSGRADTQYF